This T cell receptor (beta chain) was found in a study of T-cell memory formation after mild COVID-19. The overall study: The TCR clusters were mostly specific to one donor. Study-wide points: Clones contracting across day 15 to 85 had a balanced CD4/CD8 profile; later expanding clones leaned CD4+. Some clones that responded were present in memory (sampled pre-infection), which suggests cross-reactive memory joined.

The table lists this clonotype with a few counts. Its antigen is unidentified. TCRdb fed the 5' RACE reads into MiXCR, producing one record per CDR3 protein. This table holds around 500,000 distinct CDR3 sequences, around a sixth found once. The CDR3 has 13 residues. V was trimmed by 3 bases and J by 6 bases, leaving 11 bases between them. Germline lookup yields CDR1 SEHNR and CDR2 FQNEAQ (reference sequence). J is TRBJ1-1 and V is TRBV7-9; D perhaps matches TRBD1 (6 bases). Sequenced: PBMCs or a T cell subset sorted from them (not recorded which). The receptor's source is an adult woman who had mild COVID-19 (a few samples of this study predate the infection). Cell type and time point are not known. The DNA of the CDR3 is TGTGCCAGCAGCTTCCAGGGGCTCGCTGAAGCTTTCTTT. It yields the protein CASSFQGLAEAFF. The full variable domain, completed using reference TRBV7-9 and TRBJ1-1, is DTGVSQNPRHKITKRGQNVTFRCDPISEHNRLYWYRQTLGQGPEFLTYFQNEAQLEKSRLLSDRFSAERPKGSFSTLEIQRTEQGDSAMYLCASSFQGLAEAFFGQGTRLTVV.